This section outlines one TCR beta chain sequence together with its context. CDR1 and CDR2 from the germline V gene are SGDLS and YYNGEE. CDR3 size: 17 residues. Trimming removed 0 bases at V and 4 bases at J, with 16 bases between. The repertoire was sequenced with immunoSEQ multiplex PCR; TCRdb's copy has only in-frame clones and lacks some. Of nearly 600,000 clones detected, roughly 96% appear once; the ten largest clones hold 0.095% to 0.12%. As defined, naive CD8 cells were CD45RO-negative and positively selected for CCR7, with terminally differentiated effector memory CD45RA+ cells excluded. The sample originates from a study of shared clonotypes between healthy human individuals. Across the study: A couple of women and three men aged 18 to 49 made up the donors.

J is TRBJ2-2 and V is TRBV9; D possibly corresponds to TRBD2 (7 bases). The sequence came from a woman in her 30s in good health. Sequencing was carried out using naive CD8+ T cells sorted from blood. CDR3: CASSVDGGGPATGELFF. The CDR3, as DNA: TGTGCCAGCAGCGTAGATGGCGGGGGCCCTGCCACCGGGGAGCTGTTTTTT.